This TCR beta chain stems from a study of T cell responses to AZD1222 COVID-19 vaccine. Study-wide points: Donors, mostly white British, included more females; clonal diversity was possibly underestimated.

Trimming removed 4 bases from V and 7 bases from J, with 12 bases in between. The length of the CDR3 is 13 residues. Germline assignment: CDR1 MDHEN and CDR2 SYDVKM. TCRdb keeps only in-frame clones here, not all; method: immunoSEQ multiplex PCR. The data hold about 180,000 clones, with 75% to 90% observed a single time. Worth noting for this clone: Its antigen is still unknown.

The chain employs TRBV28 and TRBJ2-3, with no clear D. Specimen: peripheral blood, collected 28 days after the second dose of the MenACWY control vaccine. This sequence was found in an adult who received the MenACWY meningococcal vaccine as a control. The CDR3 region has the DNA TGTGCCAGCAGTTCCGGAATCTACCATACGCAGTATTTT. Its translation is CASSSGIYHTQYF.